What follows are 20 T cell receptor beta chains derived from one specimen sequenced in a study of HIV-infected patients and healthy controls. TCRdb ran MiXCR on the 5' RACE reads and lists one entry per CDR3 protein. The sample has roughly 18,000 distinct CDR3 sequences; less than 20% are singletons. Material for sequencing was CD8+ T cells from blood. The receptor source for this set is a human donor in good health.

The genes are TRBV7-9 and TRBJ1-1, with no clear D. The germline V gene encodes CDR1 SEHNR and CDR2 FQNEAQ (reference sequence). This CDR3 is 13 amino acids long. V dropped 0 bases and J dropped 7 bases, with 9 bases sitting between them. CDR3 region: CASSLAGFDEAFF. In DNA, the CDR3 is TGTGCCAGCAGCTTAGCAGGGTTCGATGAAGCTTTCTTT. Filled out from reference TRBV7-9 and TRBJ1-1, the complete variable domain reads DTGVSQNPRHKITKRGQNVTFRCDPISEHNRLYWYRQTLGQGPEFLTYFQNEAQLEKSRLLSDRFSAERPKGSFSTLEIQRTEQGDSAMYLCASSLAGFDEAFFGQGTRLTVV.

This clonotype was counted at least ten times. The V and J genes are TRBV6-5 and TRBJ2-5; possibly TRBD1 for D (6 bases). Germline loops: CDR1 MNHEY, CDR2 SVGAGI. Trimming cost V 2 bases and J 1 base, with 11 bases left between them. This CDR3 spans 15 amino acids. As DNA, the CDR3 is TGTGCCAGCAGTTACCCTGGACAGCCCCAAGAGACCCAGTACTTC. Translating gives CASSYPGQPQETQYF.

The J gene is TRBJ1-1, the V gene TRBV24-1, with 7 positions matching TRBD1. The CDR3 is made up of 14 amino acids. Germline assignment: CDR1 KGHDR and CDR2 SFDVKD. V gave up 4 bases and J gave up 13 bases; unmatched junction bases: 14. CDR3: CATSDPTGRWGGFF. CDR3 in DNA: TGTGCCACCAGTGACCCGACAGGGCGTTGGGGAGGTTTCTTT.

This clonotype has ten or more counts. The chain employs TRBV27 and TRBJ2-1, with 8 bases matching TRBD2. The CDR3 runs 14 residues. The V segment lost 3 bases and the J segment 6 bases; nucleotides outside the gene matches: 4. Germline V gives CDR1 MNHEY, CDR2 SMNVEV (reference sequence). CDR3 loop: CASSFSGGFNEQFF. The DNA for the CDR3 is TGTGCCAGCAGTTTCAGCGGGGGTTTCAATGAGCAGTTCTTC.

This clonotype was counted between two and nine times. CDR3 sequence (DNA): TGCAGCGTTGACCAGCCGAACACCGGGGAGCTGTTTTTT. Its translation: CSVDQPNTGELFF. This chain uses TRBV29-1 with TRBJ2-2; the D is unclear. Deletions cut 3 bases from V and 0 bases from J, with 5 bases between. The CDR3 extends over 13 amino acids. Germline loops: CDR1 SQVTM, CDR2 ANQGSEA.

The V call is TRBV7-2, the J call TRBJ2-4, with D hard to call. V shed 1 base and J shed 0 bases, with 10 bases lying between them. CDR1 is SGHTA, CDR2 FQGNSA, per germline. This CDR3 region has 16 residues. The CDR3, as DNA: TGTGCCAGCAGCTTAGGGGCGACTTTAGCCAAAAACATTCAGTACTTC. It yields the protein CASSLGATLAKNIQYF.

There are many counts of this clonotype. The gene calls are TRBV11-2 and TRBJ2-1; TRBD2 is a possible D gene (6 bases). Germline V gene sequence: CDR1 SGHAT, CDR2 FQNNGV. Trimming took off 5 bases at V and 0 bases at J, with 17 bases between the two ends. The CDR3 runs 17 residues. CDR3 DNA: TGTGCCAGCAGCCCGATCCCTGCGGGAAGCTCCTACAATGAGCAGTTCTTC. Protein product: CASSPIPAGSSYNEQFF.

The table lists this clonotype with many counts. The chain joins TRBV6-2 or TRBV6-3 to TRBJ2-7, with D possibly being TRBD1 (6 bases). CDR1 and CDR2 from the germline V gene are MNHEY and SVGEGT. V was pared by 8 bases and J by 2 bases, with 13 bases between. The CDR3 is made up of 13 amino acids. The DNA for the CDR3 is TGTGCCAGCGGTCGGGACATTGCCTACGAGCAGTACTTC. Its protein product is CASGRDIAYEQYF.

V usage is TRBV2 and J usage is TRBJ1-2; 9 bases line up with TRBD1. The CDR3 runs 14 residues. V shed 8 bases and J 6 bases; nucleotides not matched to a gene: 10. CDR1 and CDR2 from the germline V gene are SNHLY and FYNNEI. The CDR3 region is CASSEGQGVDGYTF. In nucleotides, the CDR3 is TGTGCCAGCTCTGAGGGACAGGGTGTTGATGGCTACACCTTC.

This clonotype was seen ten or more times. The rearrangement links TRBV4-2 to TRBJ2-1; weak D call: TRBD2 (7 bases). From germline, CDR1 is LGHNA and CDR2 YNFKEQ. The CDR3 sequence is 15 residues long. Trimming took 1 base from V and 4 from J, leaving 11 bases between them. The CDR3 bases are TGTGCCAGCAGCCAAGGAGGGGGGGAATACAATGAGCAGTTCTTC. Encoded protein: CASSQGGGEYNEQFF.

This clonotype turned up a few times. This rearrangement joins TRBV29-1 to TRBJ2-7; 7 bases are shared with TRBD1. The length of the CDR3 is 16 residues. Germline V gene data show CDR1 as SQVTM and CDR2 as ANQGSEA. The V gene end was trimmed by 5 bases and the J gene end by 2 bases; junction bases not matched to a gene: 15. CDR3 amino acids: CSVTETGRPLTYEQYF. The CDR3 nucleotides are TGCAGCGTTACCGAGACAGGGAGACCTTTGACCTACGAGCAGTACTTC.

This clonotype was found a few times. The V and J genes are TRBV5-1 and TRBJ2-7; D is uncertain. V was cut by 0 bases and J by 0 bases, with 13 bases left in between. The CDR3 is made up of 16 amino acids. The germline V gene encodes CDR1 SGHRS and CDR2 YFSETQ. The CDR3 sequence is CASSLEIGWGSYEQYF. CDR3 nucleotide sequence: TGCGCCAGCAGCTTGGAGATAGGGTGGGGCTCCTACGAGCAGTACTTC. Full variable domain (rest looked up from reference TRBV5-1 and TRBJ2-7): KAGVTQTPRYLIKTRGQQVTLSCSPISGHRSVSWYQQTPGQGLQFLFEYFSETQRNKGNFPGRFSGRQFSNSRSEMNVSTLELGDSALYLCASSLEIGWGSYEQYFGPGTRLTVT.

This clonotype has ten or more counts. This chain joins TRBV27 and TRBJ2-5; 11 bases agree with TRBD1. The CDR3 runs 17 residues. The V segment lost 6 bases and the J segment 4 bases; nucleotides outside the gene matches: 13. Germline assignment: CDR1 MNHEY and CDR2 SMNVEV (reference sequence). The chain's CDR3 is CASSLGRTGGASETQYF. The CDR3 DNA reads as TGTGCCAGCAGCCTGGGGAGGACAGGGGGCGCCTCAGAGACCCAGTACTTC.

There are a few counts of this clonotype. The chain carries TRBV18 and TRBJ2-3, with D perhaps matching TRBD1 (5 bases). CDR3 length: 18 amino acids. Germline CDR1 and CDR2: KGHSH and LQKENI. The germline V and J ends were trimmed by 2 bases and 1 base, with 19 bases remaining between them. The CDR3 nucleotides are TGTGCCAGCTCACCAGGGCTCAGGGCCCCTTTCGGCACAGATACGCAGTATTTT. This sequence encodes CASSPGLRAPFGTDTQYF.

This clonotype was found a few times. The CDR3 DNA sequence: TGCGCCAGCAGCCAGCGCGTAGCTGTACAGGGTTTGGCTTTCTTT. Protein: CASSQRVAVQGLAFF. The V gene is TRBV4-3, the J gene TRBJ1-1; weak D call: TRBD1 (6 bases). This CDR3 has 15 amino acids. CDR1 LGHNA and CDR2 YSLEER come from the germline V gene. V was shortened by 3 bases and J by 11 bases, with 22 bases between the two germline ends.

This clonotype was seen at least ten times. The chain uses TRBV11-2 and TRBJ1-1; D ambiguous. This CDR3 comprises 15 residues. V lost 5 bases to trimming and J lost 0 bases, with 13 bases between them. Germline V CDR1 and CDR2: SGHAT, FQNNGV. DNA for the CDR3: TGTGCCAGCAGCCCGTCATCGGGCATGAACACTGAAGCTTTCTTT. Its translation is CASSPSSGMNTEAFF.

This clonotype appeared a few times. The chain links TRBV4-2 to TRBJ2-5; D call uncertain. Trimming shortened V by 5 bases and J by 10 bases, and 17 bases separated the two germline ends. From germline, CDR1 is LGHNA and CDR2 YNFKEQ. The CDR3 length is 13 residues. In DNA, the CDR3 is TGTGCCAGCAGCTCCACGACGTGGCCTGTCCAGTACTTC. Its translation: CASSSTTWPVQYF.

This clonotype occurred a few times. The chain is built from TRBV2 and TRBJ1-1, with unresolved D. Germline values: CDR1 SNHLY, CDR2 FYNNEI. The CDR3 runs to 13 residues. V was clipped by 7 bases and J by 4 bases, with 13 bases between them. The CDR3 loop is CASIQAWATEAFF. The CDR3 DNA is TGTGCCAGCATCCAAGCTTGGGCCACTGAAGCTTTCTTT. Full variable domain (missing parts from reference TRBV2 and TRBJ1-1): EPEVTQTPSHQVTQMGQEVILRCVPISNHLYFYWYRQILGQKVEFLVSFYNNEISEKSEIFDDQFSVERPDGSNFTLKIRSTKLEDSAMYFCASIQAWATEAFFGQGTRLTVV.

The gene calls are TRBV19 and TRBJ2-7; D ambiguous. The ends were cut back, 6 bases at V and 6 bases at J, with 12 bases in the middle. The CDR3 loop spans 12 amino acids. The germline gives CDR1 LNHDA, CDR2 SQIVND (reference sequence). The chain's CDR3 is CASSQFSGEQYF. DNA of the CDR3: TGTGCCAGTAGCCAGTTCTCCGGCGAGCAGTACTTC. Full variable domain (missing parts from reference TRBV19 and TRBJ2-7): DGGITQSPKYLFRKEGQNVTLSCEQNLNHDAMYWYRQDPGQGLRLIYYSQIVNDFQKGDIAEGYSVSREKKESFPLTVTSAQKNPTAFYLCASSQFSGEQYFGPGTRLTVT.

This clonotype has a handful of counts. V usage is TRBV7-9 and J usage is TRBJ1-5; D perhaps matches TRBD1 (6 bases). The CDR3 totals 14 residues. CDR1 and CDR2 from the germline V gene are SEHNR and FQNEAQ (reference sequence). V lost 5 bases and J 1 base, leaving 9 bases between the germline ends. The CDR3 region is CASSKGGSNQPQHF. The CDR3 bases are TGTGCCAGCAGCAAAGGGGGGAGCAATCAGCCCCAGCATTTT.